This TCR beta chain originates from a study of shared clonotypes between healthy human individuals. Study-level points and caveats: Memory subsets had estimated richness that was generally smaller than that of naive subsets. Only a few donors were included, so the genetic and exposure-history diversity represented was limited. Clonotypes which were not shared had lower generation probabilities than clonotypes that all four donors shared. The sharing of about 5.3% of naive CD4 clonotypes was seen across a handful of donors.

TCRdb's table, derived via immunoSEQ multiplex PCR, lists solely in-frame clones and lacks some. The table records over 2 million clones, about 95% of them present only once. Details on this clone: Antigen: not known.

The V end was cut by 7 bases, the J end by 4 bases, with 10 bases between. CDR3 size: 12 residues. The V gene's germline CDR1 is SNHLY and CDR2 FYNNEI. The J gene is TRBJ1-2, the V gene TRBV2; TRBD1 is a possible D gene (5 bases). Material for sequencing was naive CD4+ T cells sorted from blood. The subset is: CD45RA+ positively selected. This TCR was recovered from a man aged 18 to 29 in good health. As DNA, the CDR3 is TGTGCCAGCAACGGGGCAGCCTATGGCTACACCTTC. Translating it yields CASNGAAYGYTF.